This entry lists 7 T cell receptor beta chains sequenced from one sample in a study of shared clonotypes between healthy human individuals. Assay: immunoSEQ multiplex PCR; the TCRdb copy retains only in-frame clones and omits some. Among approximately 1.4 million clones listed, approximately 98% were seen once. The sequenced sample was naive CD4+ T cells sorted from blood. The subset here: CD45RA+ positively selected. The receptor source for this set is a man between 25 and 39 years old in good health.

The CDR3 region is CASRTASSYNEQFF. Here the CDR3 DNA reads TGTGCCAGTAGGACAGCCAGCTCCTACAATGAGCAGTTCTTC. V is TRBV19 and J is TRBJ2-1; D might be TRBD1 (5 bases). Trimming took 6 bases from V and 0 from J, leaving 9 bases between them. The germline V gene encodes CDR1 LNHDA and CDR2 SQIVND (reference sequence). This CDR3 contains 14 residues.

V usage is TRBV28 and J usage is TRBJ1-1, with a tentative D call TRBD1 (5 bases). V was cut by 6 bases and J by 0 bases, with 11 bases left in between. CDR1 is MDHEN and CDR2 is SYDVKM in the germline V gene. The length of the CDR3 is 14 residues. The CDR3 reads CASRAEGLNTEAFF. The CDR3 bases are TGTGCCAGCAGAGCAGAGGGACTGAACACTGAAGCTTTCTTT.

Note on this clone: In the same sample, other DNA sequences code for this CDR3. This chain's CDR3 is CASSLVRGNNEQFF. CDR3 bases: TGCGCCAGCAGCTTGGTGCGGGGGAACAATGAGCAGTTCTTC. The V call is TRBV5-1, the J call TRBJ2-1, with 7 bases that match TRBD2. The J segment lost 5 bases and the V segment lost 0 bases, leaving 2 bases of the junction unmatched. The CDR3 covers 14 residues. In germline, CDR1 is SGHRS, CDR2 YFSETQ.

The chain employs TRBV2 and TRBJ2-1, with 8 bases matching TRBD2. CDR3 length: 13 residues. With 6 bases clipped from V and 9 bases from J, the junction kept 7 bases outside the gene matches. Germline V gene data show CDR1 as SNHLY and CDR2 as FYNNEI. CDR3 bases: TGTGCCAGCAGGGAACGGGGGGGAGGTGAGCAGTTCTTC. Its translation is CASRERGGGEQFF.

Remarks on this clone: This sample also contains other DNA sequences that code for the same CDR3. This chain joins TRBV5-6 and TRBJ2-7; 14 nucleotides match TRBD2. Germline trimming cut 4 bases from V and 3 bases from J; bases unmatched to any gene: 3. The CDR3 covers 15 residues. The germline CDR1 and CDR2 sequences are SGHDT and YYEEEE. The CDR3 nucleotides read TGTGCCAGCAGCCTGGGACTAGCGGGAGTCTACGAGCAGTACTTC. Amino acids: CASSLGLAGVYEQYF. Variable domain in full (rest from reference TRBV5-6 and TRBJ2-7): DAGVTQSPTHLIKTRGQQVTLRCSPKSGHDTVSWYQQALGQGPQFIFQYYEEEERQRGNFPDRFSGHQFPNYSSELNVNALLLGDSALYLCASSLGLAGVYEQYFGPGTRLTVT.

This sequence joins TRBV7-9 and TRBJ1-5; D not resolved. The germline V gene encodes CDR1 SEHNR and CDR2 FQNEAQ (reference sequence). The CDR3 contains 17 residues. Between the trimmed V and J ends, which lost 2 bases and 1 base, there was a span of 15 bases. For the CDR3, the DNA is TGTGCCAGCAGCTTATGGGCAGGCAACCCCAGCAATCAGCCCCAGCATTTT. Residues: CASSLWAGNPSNQPQHF.

The chain carries TRBV29-1 and TRBJ2-1; 15 bases align to TRBD2. V lost 5 bases, J lost 1 base, and 6 bases stayed unmatched. CDR1 SQVTM and CDR2 ANQGSEA come from the germline V gene. There are 17 residues in the CDR3. Here the CDR3 DNA reads TGCAGCGTTCCGGGACTAGCGGGAGGCCCTTCCTACAATGAGCAGTTCTTC. It is translated as CSVPGLAGGPSYNEQFF.